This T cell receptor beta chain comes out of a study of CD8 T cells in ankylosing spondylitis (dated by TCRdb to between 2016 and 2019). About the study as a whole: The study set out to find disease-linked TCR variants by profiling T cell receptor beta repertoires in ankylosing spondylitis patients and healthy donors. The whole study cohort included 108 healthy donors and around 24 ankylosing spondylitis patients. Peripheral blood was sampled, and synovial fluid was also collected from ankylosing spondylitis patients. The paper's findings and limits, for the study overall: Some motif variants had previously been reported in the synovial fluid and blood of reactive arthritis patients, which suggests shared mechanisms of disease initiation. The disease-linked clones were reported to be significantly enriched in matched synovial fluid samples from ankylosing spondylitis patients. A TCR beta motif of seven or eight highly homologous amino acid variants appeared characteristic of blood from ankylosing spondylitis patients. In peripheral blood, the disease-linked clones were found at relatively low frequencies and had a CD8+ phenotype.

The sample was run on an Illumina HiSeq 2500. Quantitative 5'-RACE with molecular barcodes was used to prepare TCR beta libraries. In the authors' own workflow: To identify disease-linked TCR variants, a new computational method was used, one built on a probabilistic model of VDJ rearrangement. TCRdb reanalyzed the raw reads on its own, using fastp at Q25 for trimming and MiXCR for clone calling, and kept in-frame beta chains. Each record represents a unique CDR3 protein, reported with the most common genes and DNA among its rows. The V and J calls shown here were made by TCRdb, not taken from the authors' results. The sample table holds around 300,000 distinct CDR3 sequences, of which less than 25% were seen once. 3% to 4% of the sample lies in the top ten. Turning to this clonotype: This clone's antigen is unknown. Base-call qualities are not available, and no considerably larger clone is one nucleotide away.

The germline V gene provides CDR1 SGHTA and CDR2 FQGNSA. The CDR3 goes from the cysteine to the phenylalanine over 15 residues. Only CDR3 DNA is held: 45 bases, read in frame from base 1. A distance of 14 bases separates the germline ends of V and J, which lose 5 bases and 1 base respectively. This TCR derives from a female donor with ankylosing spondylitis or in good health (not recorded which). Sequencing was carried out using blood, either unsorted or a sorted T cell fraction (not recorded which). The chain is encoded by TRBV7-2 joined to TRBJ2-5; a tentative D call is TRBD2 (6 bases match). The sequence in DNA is TGTGCCAGCAGCGGGACCGGGACTTTCCAAGAGACCCAGTACTTC. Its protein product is CASSGTGTFQETQYF. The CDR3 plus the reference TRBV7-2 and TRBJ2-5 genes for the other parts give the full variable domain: GAGVSQSPSNKVTEKGKDVELRCDPISGHTALYWYRQSLGQGLEFLIYFQGNSAPDKSGLPSDRFSAERTGGSVSTLTIQRTQQEDSAVYLCASSGTGTFQETQYFGPGTRLLVL.